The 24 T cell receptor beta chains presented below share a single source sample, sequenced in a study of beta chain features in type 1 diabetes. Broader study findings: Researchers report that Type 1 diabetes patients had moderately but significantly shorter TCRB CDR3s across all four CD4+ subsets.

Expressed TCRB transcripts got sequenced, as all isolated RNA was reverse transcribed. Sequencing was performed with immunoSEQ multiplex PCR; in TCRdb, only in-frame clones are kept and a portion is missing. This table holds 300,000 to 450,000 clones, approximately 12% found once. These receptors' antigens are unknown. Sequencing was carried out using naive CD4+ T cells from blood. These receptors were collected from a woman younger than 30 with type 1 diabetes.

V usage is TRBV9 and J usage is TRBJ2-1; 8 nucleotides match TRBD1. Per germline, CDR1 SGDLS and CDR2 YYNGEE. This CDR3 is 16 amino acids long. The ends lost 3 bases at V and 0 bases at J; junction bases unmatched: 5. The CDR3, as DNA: TGTGCCAGCAGCGCCCGGACAGGGAGCTCCTACAATGAGCAGTTCTTC. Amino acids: CASSARTGSSYNEQFF. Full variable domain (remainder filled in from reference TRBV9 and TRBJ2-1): DSGVTQTPKHLITATGQRVTLRCSPRSGDLSVYWYQQSLDQGLQFLIQYYNGEERAKGNILERFSAQQFPDLHSELNLSSLELGDSALYFCASSARTGSSYNEQFFGPGTRLTVL.

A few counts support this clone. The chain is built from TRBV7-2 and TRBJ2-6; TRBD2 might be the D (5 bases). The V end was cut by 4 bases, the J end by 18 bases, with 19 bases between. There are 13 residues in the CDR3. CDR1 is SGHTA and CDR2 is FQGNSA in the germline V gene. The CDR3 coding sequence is TGTGCCAGCAGCTCAGGACTGCCCCTGCCCCCGACTTTC. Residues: CASSSGLPLPPTF.

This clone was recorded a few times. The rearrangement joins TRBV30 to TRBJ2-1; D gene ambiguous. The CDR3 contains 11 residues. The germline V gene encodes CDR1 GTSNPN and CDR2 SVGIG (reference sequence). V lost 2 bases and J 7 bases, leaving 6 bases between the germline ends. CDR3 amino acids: CAWSPVNEQFF. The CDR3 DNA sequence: TGTGCCTGGAGTCCAGTAAATGAGCAGTTCTTC.

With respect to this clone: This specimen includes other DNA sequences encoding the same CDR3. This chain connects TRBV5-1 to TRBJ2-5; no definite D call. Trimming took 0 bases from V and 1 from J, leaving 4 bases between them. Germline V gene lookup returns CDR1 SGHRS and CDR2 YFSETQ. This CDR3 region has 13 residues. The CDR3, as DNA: TGCGCCAGCAGCTTGGGAGGCCAAGAGACCCAGTACTTC. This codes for CASSLGGQETQYF.

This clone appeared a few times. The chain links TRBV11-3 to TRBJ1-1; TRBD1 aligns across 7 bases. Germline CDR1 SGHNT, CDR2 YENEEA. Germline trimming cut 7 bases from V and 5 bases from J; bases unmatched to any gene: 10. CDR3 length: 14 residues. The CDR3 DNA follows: TGTGCCAGCACCCGGGGGACAGAAAGGACTGAAGCTTTCTTT. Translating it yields CASTRGTERTEAFF.

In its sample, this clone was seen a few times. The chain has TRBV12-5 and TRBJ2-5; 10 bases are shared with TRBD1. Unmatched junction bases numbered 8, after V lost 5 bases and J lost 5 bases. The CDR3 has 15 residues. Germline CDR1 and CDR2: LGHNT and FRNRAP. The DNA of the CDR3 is TGTGCTAGTGGTGGTGGACAGGGGGTTTACGAGACCCAGTACTTC. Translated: CASGGGQGVYETQYF.

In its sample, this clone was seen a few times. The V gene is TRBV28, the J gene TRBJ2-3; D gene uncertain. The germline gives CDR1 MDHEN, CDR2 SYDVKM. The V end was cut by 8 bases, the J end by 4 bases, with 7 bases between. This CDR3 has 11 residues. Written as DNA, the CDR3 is TGTGCCAGCTCCACTCCAGATACGCAGTATTTT. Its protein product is CASSTPDTQYF. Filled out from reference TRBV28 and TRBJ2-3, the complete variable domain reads DVKVTQSSRYLVKRTGEKVFLECVQDMDHENMFWYRQDPGLGLRLIYFSYDVKMKEKGDIPEGYSVSREKKERFSLILESASTNQTSMYLCASSTPDTQYFGPGTRLTVL.

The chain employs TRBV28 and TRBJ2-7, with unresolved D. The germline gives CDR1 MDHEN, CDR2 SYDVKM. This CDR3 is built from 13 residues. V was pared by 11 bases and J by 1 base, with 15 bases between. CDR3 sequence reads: CAASNGFSYEQYF. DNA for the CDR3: TGTGCCGCCAGCAACGGGTTTTCCTACGAGCAGTACTTC.

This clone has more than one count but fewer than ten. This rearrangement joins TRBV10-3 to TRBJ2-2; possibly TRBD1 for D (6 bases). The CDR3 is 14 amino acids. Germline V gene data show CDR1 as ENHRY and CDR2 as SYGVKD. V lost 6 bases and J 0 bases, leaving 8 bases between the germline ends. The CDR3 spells CAIRDSSNTGELFF. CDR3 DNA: TGTGCCATCAGGGACAGCTCGAACACCGGGGAGCTGTTTTTT.

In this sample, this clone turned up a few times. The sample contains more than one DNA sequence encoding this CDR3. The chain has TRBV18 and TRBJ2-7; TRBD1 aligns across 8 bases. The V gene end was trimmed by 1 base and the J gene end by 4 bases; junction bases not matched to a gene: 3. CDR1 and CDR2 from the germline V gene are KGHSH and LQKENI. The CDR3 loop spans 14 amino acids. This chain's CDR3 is CASSPRTGGYEQYF. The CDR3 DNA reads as TGTGCCAGCTCACCACGAACAGGGGGGTACGAGCAGTACTTC.

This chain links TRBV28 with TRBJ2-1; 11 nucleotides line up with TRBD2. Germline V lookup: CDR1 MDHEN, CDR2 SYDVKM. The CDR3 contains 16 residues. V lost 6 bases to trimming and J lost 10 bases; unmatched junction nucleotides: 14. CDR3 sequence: CASRGSGRAGAMEQFF. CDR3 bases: TGTGCCAGCAGGGGTAGCGGGAGGGCCGGGGCTATGGAGCAGTTCTTC.

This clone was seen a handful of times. CDR3 nucleotides: TGTGCCAGCAGCTATAACAGGGGTTCGAATTCACCCCTCCACTTT. Encoded protein: CASSYNRGSNSPLHF. The chain links TRBV7-9 to TRBJ1-6; 7 positions agree with TRBD1. J was trimmed by 7 bases and V by 4 bases; bases with no gene match: 7. The CDR3 is 15 residues long. Germline CDR1 SEHNR, CDR2 FQNEAQ (reference sequence).

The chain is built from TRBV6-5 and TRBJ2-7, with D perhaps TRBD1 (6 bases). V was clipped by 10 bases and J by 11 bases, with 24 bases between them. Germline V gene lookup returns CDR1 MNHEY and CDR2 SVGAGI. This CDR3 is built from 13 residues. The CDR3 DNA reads TGTGCCACGGCCGTCCGAAACCGGGACACGGAGTACTTC. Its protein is CATAVRNRDTEYF.

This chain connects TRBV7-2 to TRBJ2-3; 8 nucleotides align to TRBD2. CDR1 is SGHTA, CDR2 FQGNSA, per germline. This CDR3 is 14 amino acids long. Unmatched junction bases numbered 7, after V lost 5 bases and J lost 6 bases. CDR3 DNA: TGTGCCAGCAGCCTCGGGGGGGCGGGGGATACGCAGTATTTT. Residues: CASSLGGAGDTQYF.

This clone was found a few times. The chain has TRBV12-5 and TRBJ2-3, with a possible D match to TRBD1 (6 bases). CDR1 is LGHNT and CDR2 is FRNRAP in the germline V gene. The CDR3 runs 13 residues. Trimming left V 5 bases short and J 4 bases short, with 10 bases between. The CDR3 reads CASGLRQADTQYF. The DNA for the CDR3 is TGTGCTAGTGGTCTTCGACAGGCAGATACGCAGTATTTT.

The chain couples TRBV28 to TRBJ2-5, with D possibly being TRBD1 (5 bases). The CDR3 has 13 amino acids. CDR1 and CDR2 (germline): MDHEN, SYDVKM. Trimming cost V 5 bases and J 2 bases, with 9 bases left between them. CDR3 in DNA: TGTGCCAGCAGTGCGACAGCTCAAGAGACCCAGTACTTC. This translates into CASSATAQETQYF.

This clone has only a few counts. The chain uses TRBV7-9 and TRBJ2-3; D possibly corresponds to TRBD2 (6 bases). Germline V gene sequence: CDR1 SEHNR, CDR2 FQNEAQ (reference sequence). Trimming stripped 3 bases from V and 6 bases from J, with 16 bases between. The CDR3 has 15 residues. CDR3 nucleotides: TGTGCCAGCAGCTTTGACGGACGGGGAGGTGATACGCAGTATTTT. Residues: CASSFDGRGGDTQYF.

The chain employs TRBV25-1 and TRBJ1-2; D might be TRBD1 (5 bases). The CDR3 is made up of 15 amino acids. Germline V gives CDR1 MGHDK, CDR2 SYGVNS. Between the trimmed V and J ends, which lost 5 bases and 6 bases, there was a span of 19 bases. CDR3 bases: TGTGCCAGCAGTCCCAGTGGGGCCGACGCCGATGGCTACACCTTC. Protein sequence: CASSPSGADADGYTF.

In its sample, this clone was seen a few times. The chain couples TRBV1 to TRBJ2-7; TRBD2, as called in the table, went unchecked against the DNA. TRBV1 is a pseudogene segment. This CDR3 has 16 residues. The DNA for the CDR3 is TGCACCAGCAGCCAAGACGTAGGCGGCCCCAATTACGAGCAGTACTTC. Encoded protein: CTSSQDVGGPNYEQYF.

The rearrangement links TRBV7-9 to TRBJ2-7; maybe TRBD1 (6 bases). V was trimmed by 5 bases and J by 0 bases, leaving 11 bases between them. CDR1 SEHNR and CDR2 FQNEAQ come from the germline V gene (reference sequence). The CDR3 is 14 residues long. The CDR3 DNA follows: TGTGCCAGCAGCCAACAGGGTTACTCCTACGAGCAGTACTTC. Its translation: CASSQQGYSYEQYF.

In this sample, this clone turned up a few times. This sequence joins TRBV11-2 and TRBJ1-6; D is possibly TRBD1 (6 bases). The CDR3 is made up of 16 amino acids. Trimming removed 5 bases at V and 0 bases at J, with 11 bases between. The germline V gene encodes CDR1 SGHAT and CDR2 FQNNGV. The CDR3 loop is CASSTTGSSYNSPLHF. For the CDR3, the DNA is TGTGCCAGCAGCACGACAGGAAGCTCCTATAATTCACCCCTCCACTTT.

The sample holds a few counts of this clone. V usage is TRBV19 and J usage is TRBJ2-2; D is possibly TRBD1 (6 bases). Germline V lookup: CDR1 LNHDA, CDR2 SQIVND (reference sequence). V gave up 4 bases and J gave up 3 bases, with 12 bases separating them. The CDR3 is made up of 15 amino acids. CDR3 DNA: TGTGCCAGTAGTACCGTAAGGGGGTACACCGGGGAGCTGTTTTTT. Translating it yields CASSTVRGYTGELFF. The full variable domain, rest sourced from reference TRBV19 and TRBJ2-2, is DGGITQSPKYLFRKEGQNVTLSCEQNLNHDAMYWYRQDPGQGLRLIYYSQIVNDFQKGDIAEGYSVSREKKESFPLTVTSAQKNPTAFYLCASSTVRGYTGELFFGEGSRLTVL.

The CDR3 bases are TGTGCCAGCAGTCGTGGGACAGCTGGGGCCAACGTCCTGACTTTC. Its protein product is CASSRGTAGANVLTF. This chain connects TRBV27 to TRBJ2-6, with 7 bases matching TRBD1. CDR1 and CDR2 (germline): MNHEY, SMNVEV (reference sequence). V was clipped by 5 bases and J by 2 bases; unmatched bases: 3. The length of the CDR3 is 15 residues.

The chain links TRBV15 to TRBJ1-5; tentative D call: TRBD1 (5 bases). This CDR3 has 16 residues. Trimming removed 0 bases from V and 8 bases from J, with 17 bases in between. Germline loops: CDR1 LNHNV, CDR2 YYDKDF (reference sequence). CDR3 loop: CATSRDGGVHGEPQHF. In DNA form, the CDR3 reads TGTGCCACCAGCAGAGATGGAGGGGTCCATGGGGAGCCCCAGCATTTT. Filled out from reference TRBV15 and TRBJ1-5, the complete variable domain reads DAMVIQNPRYQVTQFGKPVTLSCSQTLNHNVMYWYQQKSSQAPKLLFHYYDKDFNNEADTPDNFQSRRPNTSFCFLDIRSPGLGDTAMYLCATSRDGGVHGEPQHFGDGTRLSIL.